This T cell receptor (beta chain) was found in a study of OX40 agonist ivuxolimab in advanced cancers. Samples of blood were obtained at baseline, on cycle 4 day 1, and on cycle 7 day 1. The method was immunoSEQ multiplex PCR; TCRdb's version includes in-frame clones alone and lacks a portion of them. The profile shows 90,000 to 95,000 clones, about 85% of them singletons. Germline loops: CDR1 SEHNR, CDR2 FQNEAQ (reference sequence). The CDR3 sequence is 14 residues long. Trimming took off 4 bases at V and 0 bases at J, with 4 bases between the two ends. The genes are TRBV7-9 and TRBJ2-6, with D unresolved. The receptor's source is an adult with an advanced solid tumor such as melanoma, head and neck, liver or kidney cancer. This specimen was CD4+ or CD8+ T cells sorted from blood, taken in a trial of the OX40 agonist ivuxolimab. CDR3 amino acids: CASSSNSGANVLTF. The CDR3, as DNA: TGTGCCAGCAGCTCCAACTCTGGGGCCAACGTCCTGACTTTC.